The 16 T cell receptor beta chains in this list originate from one sample, sequenced in a study of CD8 T cells in Susac syndrome. RNA in amounts of about 0.45 to 1 ug was reverse transcribed with random hexamers. One entry per CDR3 protein, called by TCRdb with MiXCR from the immunoSEQ multiplex PCR reads. The table includes about 240,000 distinct CDR3 sequences, less than 96% detected once. Sequencing was carried out using CD4+ T cells from PBMCs. The receptors here all came from a human donor with Susac syndrome.

V gene TRBV3-1 combines with J gene TRBJ2-7; D gene uncertain. Germline loops: CDR1 LGHDT, CDR2 YNNKEL (reference sequence). V was pared by 2 bases and J by 7 bases, with 6 bases between. This CDR3 has 11 residues. CDR3 sequence (DNA): TGTGCCAGCAGCCAACTTGGAGAGCAGTACTTC. Its translation: CASSQLGEQYF.

CDR3 DNA: TGTGCCAGCAGCCCAAGAGGGGTGGACACTGAAGCTTTCTTT. Translation: CASSPRGVDTEAFF. V and J are TRBV3-1 and TRBJ1-1; D perhaps matches TRBD1 (5 bases). Trimming shortened V by 4 bases and J by 3 bases, and 12 bases separated the two germline ends. Per germline, CDR1 LGHDT and CDR2 YNNKEL (reference sequence). This CDR3 contains 14 residues.

The chain combines TRBV3-1 with TRBJ2-7; tentatively, D is TRBD1 or TRBD2 (5 bases each). The ends were cut back, 6 bases at V and 5 bases at J, with 29 bases in the middle. The germline V gene has CDR1 LGHDT and CDR2 YNNKEL (reference sequence). This CDR3 region has 18 residues. The CDR3 sequence: CASSGGPRRTSLRDEQYF. The CDR3 nucleotides are TGTGCCAGCAGTGGGGGACCTCGCCGAACATCCCTGCGGGACGAGCAGTACTTC.

V gene TRBV5-1 combines with J gene TRBJ2-3; 9 bases fit TRBD2. Germline loops: CDR1 SGHRS, CDR2 YFSETQ. Losses at the gene ends were 7 bases for V and 3 bases for J; bases not matched to a gene: 6. CDR3 length equals 14 residues. The CDR3 DNA reads TGCGCCAGCGAAGACCTAGCGGGAACAGATACGCAGTATTTT. This translates into CASEDLAGTDTQYF.

This clonotype was counted only a few times. V gene TRBV12-3 or TRBV12-4 combines with J gene TRBJ2-7; the D call may be TRBD1 or TRBD2 (5 bases each). The CDR3 spans 13 residues. V lost 3 bases and J 4 bases, leaving 10 bases between the germline ends. The CDR3 DNA follows: TGTGCCAGCAGTTTGGGGGAATTGTACGAGCAGTACTTC. Translating it yields CASSLGELYEQYF.

The V call is TRBV5-4, the J call TRBJ1-1; tentatively, D is TRBD1 (5 bases). The CDR3 has 14 residues. V lost 3 bases, J lost 1 base, and 10 bases lay in between. Germline lookup yields CDR1 SGHNT and CDR2 YYREEE (reference sequence). The CDR3 loop reads CASSSLTENTEAFF. CDR3 nucleotides: TGTGCCAGCAGCTCCTTGACAGAGAACACTGAAGCTTTCTTT.

In its sample, this clonotype was seen once. V usage is TRBV30 and J usage is TRBJ2-7; 7 nucleotides agree with TRBD1. CDR3 size: 14 residues. The germline CDR1 and CDR2 sequences are GTSNPN and SVGIG (reference sequence). J was trimmed by 2 bases and V by 4 bases; bases with no gene match: 8. In DNA, the CDR3 is TGTGCCTGGAACCGGGACAGCTATACCTACGAGCAGTACTTC. Protein sequence: CAWNRDSYTYEQYF.

The chain uses TRBV29-1 and TRBJ2-1; no definite D call. The CDR3 runs to 15 residues. CDR1 is SQVTM and CDR2 is ANQGSEA in the germline V gene. The V and J ends lost 3 bases and 5 bases respectively, with 17 bases between them. In DNA form, the CDR3 reads TGCAGCGTTGATTCAAGCAAGACGTCGCACAATGAGCAGTTCTTC. Protein sequence: CSVDSSKTSHNEQFF.

The V and J genes are TRBV30 and TRBJ1-5; perhaps TRBD1 as D (5 bases). This CDR3 comprises 14 residues. V was trimmed by 0 bases and J by 7 bases, leaving 13 bases between them. Germline V gene data show CDR1 as GTSNPN and CDR2 as SVGIG (reference sequence). This CDR3 is CAWSVQTVDQPQHF. CDR3 coding DNA: TGTGCCTGGAGTGTACAGACAGTGGACCAGCCCCAGCATTTT.

This rearrangement joins TRBV10-3 to TRBJ2-2, with TRBD1 identical over 8 bases. With V trimmed by 6 bases and J by 4 bases, 7 bases remained unmatched. The germline V gene encodes CDR1 ENHRY and CDR2 SYGVKD. This CDR3 contains 15 residues. CDR3 nucleotide sequence: TGTGCCATCAGCCCCGGGACAGGCCTCACCGGGGAGCTGTTTTTT. Its protein product is CAISPGTGLTGELFF.

The chain couples TRBV3-1 to TRBJ1-3; D is unclear. The CDR3 loop spans 14 amino acids. Between the trimmed V and J ends, which lost 1 base and 4 bases, there was a span of 8 bases. Germline values: CDR1 LGHDT, CDR2 YNNKEL (reference sequence). The CDR3 DNA is TGTGCCAGCAGCCAAGGTTCTTTCGGAAACACCATATATTTT. This gives the protein CASSQGSFGNTIYF.

J is TRBJ2-7 and V is TRBV20-1; 9 positions match TRBD2. Germline loops: CDR1 DFQATT, CDR2 SNEGSKA (reference sequence). The CDR3 loop spans 12 amino acids. J lost 2 bases, V lost 5 bases, and 1 base had no gene match. The chain's CDR3 is CSASSGAYEQYF. CDR3 sequence (DNA): TGCAGTGCTTCTAGCGGGGCCTACGAGCAGTACTTC.

The genes are TRBV20-1 and TRBJ2-5; 7 bases line up with TRBD2. This CDR3 is 18 amino acids long. After removal of 6 bases from V and 1 base from J, the junction contained 20 bases not matched to a gene. CDR1 DFQATT and CDR2 SNEGSKA come from the germline V gene (reference sequence). The CDR3 sequence is CSALPWYGLGASQETQYF. The CDR3 DNA reads as TGCAGTGCCCTTCCCTGGTACGGACTAGGGGCCTCCCAAGAGACCCAGTACTTC.

The chain carries TRBV12-5 and TRBJ1-1; D gene uncertain. The CDR3 contains 14 residues. V was shortened by 0 bases and J by 1 base, with 6 bases between the two germline ends. CDR1 and CDR2 from the germline V gene are LGHNT and FRNRAP. The CDR3 loop is CASGLVSGNTEAFF. The CDR3 DNA reads as TGTGCTAGTGGTTTGGTAAGCGGGAACACTGAAGCTTTCTTT.

This clonotype was picked up one time. The rearrangement links TRBV12-3 or TRBV12-4 to TRBJ1-3; D is unclear. Trimming shortened V by 4 bases and J by 2 bases, and 9 bases separated the two germline ends. This CDR3 comprises 14 residues. The CDR3 region has the DNA TGTGCCAGCAGTTCCAGGCGGCCTGGAAACACCATATATTTT. It yields the protein CASSSRRPGNTIYF.

The gene calls are TRBV18 and TRBJ1-2; TRBD1 is a possible D gene (5 bases). V was pared by 2 bases and J by 4 bases, with 11 bases between. From germline, CDR1 is KGHSH and CDR2 LQKENI. The CDR3 has 14 residues. CDR3 coding DNA: TGTGCCAGCTCACCAGACGGGGCTAGCTATGGCTACACCTTC. Translation gives CASSPDGASYGYTF.